The 19 T cell receptor beta chains below all came from one sample that was sequenced in a study of T cells in Graves' hyperthyroidism and ophthalmopathy. The TCR beta CDR3 regions underwent amplification using RNA transcripts as the source. Initially, a first-round RT-PCR of the TCR CDR3 employed the HTBI primer set. TCRdb ran MiXCR on the multiplex PCR reads and lists one entry per CDR3 protein. This table holds 500,000 or so distinct CDR3 sequences, more than 15% found once. The sample comprised blood. These TCRs come from a woman younger than 35 with Graves' ophthalmopathy.

In this sample, this clonotype turned up many times. The chain carries TRBV20-1 and TRBJ2-3, with 13 bases that match TRBD2. V lost 5 bases, J lost 2 bases, and 1 base stayed unmatched. This CDR3 spans 14 amino acids. Germline lookup yields CDR1 DFQATT and CDR2 SNEGSKA (reference sequence). This CDR3 is CSAGLAGVTDTQYF. In DNA form, the CDR3 reads TGCAGTGCTGGACTAGCGGGAGTCACAGATACGCAGTATTTT.

This clonotype was picked up many times. V gene TRBV7-3 combines with J gene TRBJ2-3; possible D gene TRBD2, 6 bases. From germline, CDR1 is SGHTA and CDR2 FQGTGA. V was clipped by 3 bases and J by 0 bases, with 10 bases between them. CDR3 length: 15 amino acids. The CDR3, as DNA: TGTGCCAGCAGCTTTAGCGGAGCTAGCACAGATACGCAGTATTTT. It translates to CASSFSGASTDTQYF.

This clonotype has more than one count but fewer than ten. The V gene is TRBV6-2 or TRBV6-3, the J gene TRBJ2-1, with D possibly being TRBD1 (5 bases). The CDR3 length is 14 residues. The germline V gene encodes CDR1 MNHEY and CDR2 SVGEGT. The germline V and J ends were trimmed by 11 bases and 0 bases, with 14 bases remaining between them. This chain's CDR3 is CAAATESSYNEQFF. CDR3 bases: TGTGCCGCGGCGACAGAAAGCTCCTACAATGAGCAGTTCTTC.

This clonotype was recorded a few times. V and J are TRBV28 and TRBJ1-6; TRBD1 is a possible D gene (6 bases). The germline CDR1 and CDR2 sequences are MDHEN and SYDVKM. V was cut by 6 bases and J by 6 bases, with 15 bases left in between. CDR3 length equals 15 residues. For the CDR3, the DNA is TGTGCCAGCAGCCTGGGGGGGGCGGGTAATTCACCCCTCCACTTT. Its translation: CASSLGGAGNSPLHF.

The CDR3 DNA follows: TGTGCCAGCAGTCCCAATTTTGGGGGGACTAGCGGGAGTTTTGAGCAGTTCTTC. Translated, it gives CASSPNFGGTSGSFEQFF. V gene TRBV11-3 combines with J gene TRBJ2-1; 14 bases fit TRBD2. Germline lookup yields CDR1 SGHNT and CDR2 YENEEA. The CDR3 consists of 18 residues. Trimming took 6 bases from V and 9 from J; bases not matched to a gene: 16.

The rearrangement joins TRBV19 to TRBJ2-2; TRBD2 might be the D (6 bases). Germline loops: CDR1 LNHDA, CDR2 SQIVND (reference sequence). V gave up 3 bases and J gave up 6 bases, with 11 bases separating them. This CDR3 region has 14 residues. CDR3 in amino acids: CASSMFTSPGELFF. The DNA of the CDR3 is TGTGCCAGTAGTATGTTTACTAGCCCCGGGGAGCTGTTTTTT.

The chain joins TRBV7-6 to TRBJ2-7; 9 bases are shared with TRBD2. Germline assignment: CDR1 SGHVS and CDR2 FNYEAQ. The CDR3 extends over 15 amino acids. V lost 6 bases to trimming and J lost 6 bases; unmatched junction nucleotides: 12. The CDR3 here is CASRCSGRSSGEQYF. CDR3 bases: TGTGCCAGCAGGTGTAGCGGGAGAAGTTCGGGCGAGCAGTACTTC.

There are many counts of this clonotype. The chain uses TRBV30 and TRBJ2-3, with D possibly being TRBD2 (6 bases). The CDR3 has 16 amino acids. Germline CDR1 reads GTSNPN; CDR2 reads SVGIG (reference sequence). Trimming left V 2 bases short and J 10 bases short, with 25 bases between. The CDR3, as DNA: TGTGCCTGGAGTATCCATTATAGCGGAAGAGATAAACCGCAGTATTTT. Its protein product is CAWSIHYSGRDKPQYF.

This clonotype has just a few counts. This chain uses TRBV7-9 with TRBJ2-7, with D tentatively TRBD1 (6 bases). The CDR3 totals 16 residues. The germline V gene has CDR1 SEHNR and CDR2 FQNEAQ (reference sequence). V shed 4 bases and J shed 3 bases, with 19 bases lying between them. This CDR3 reads CASSSNRDTNLYEQYF. In DNA form, the CDR3 reads TGTGCCAGCAGCTCCAACCGGGACACGAACCTCTACGAGCAGTACTTC.

This clonotype has more than one count but fewer than ten. The rearrangement uses TRBV4-3 and TRBJ2-1; weak D call: TRBD2 (5 bases). Trimming removed 0 bases at V and 4 bases at J, with 10 bases between. CDR3 length equals 15 residues. Germline CDR1 reads LGHNA; CDR2 reads YSLEER. The CDR3 nucleotides are TGCGCCAGCAGCCAAGATGGAGGCAGGTACAATGAGCAGTTCTTC. Translated, it gives CASSQDGGRYNEQFF.

The chain recombines TRBV7-3 with TRBJ2-1; 15 nucleotides line up with TRBD2. This CDR3 spans 18 amino acids. Germline V gene lookup returns CDR1 SGHTA and CDR2 FQGTGA. Trimming took 5 bases from V and 10 from J; bases not matched to a gene: 15. The CDR3 nucleotides are TGTGCCAGCAGCCCCCTCGGGGGTGGACTAGCGGGAGGGTCGGAGCAGTTCTTC. It yields the protein CASSPLGGGLAGGSEQFF.

The J gene is TRBJ1-1, the V gene TRBV25-1; TRBD1 aligns across 11 bases. Germline lookup yields CDR1 MGHDK and CDR2 SYGVNS. This CDR3 spans 17 amino acids. V was clipped by 3 bases and J by 3 bases; unmatched bases: 9. Written as DNA, the CDR3 is TGTGCCAGCAGTGACCGAATAGGACAGGGGGCGTACACTGAAGCTTTCTTT. Amino acids: CASSDRIGQGAYTEAFF.

The rearrangement joins TRBV29-1 to TRBJ1-1, with TRBD1 as a possible D gene (5 bases). This CDR3 comprises 11 residues. CDR1 and CDR2 (germline): SQVTM, ANQGSEA. V lost 4 bases and J lost 7, with 10 bases in between. The CDR3 nucleotides are TGCAGCGTTGTAGGGGCACTTGAAGCTTTCTTT. Amino acid sequence: CSVVGALEAFF.

This clonotype has just a few counts. J is TRBJ2-7 and V is TRBV5-6; 7 nucleotides line up with TRBD2. CDR3 length: 15 amino acids. V lost 0 bases to trimming and J lost 0 bases; unmatched junction nucleotides: 3. Germline CDR1 and CDR2: SGHDT and YYEEEE. This chain's CDR3 is CASSLASGSSYEQYF. DNA for the CDR3: TGTGCCAGCAGCTTGGCTAGCGGAAGCTCCTACGAGCAGTACTTC.

This clonotype was seen more than once but under ten times. V gene TRBV28 combines with J gene TRBJ2-2, with 10 bases identical to TRBD1. The CDR3 consists of 16 residues. V shed 5 bases, J shed 3 bases, and the junction held 6 bases outside the gene matches. From germline, CDR1 is MDHEN and CDR2 SYDVKM. The DNA for the CDR3 is TGTGCCAGCAGTCCCGACAGGGGGCGTCACACCGGGGAGCTGTTTTTT. Its translation: CASSPDRGRHTGELFF.

The rearrangement links TRBV20-1 to TRBJ2-7, with 9 bases that match TRBD1. The germline V gene has CDR1 DFQATT and CDR2 SNEGSKA (reference sequence). Germline trimming cut 2 bases from V and 2 bases from J; bases unmatched to any gene: 7. The CDR3 has 15 amino acids. The chain's CDR3 is CSARILQGAAYEQYF. DNA of the CDR3: TGCAGTGCTAGAATTTTACAGGGGGCCGCCTACGAGCAGTACTTC.

Ten or more counts support this clonotype. This chain uses TRBV30 with TRBJ2-1, with D unresolved. The germline V and J ends were trimmed by 3 bases and 5 bases, with 8 bases remaining between them. Germline V gene data show CDR1 as GTSNPN and CDR2 as SVGIG (reference sequence). The CDR3 is 12 amino acids. The CDR3 sequence is CAWRGPNNEQFF. CDR3 nucleotides: TGTGCCTGGAGGGGCCCCAACAATGAGCAGTTCTTC.

The genes are TRBV6-2 or TRBV6-3 and TRBJ2-3; 9 bases agree with TRBD2. The CDR3 length is 15 residues. Germline V gene lookup returns CDR1 MNHEY and CDR2 SVGEGT. The junction had 7 bases not matched to a gene; V was cut back by 6 bases and J by 3 bases. The CDR3: CASRSNSGSTDTQYF. CDR3 nucleotide sequence: TGTGCCAGCAGATCCAATAGCGGGAGTACAGATACGCAGTATTTT.

The genes are TRBV6-2 or TRBV6-3 and TRBJ2-1; D is ambiguous. With 5 bases removed from V and 0 bases from J, the gap between germline ends came to 8 bases. CDR1 is MNHEY, CDR2 SVGEGT, per germline. The CDR3 sequence is 14 residues long. The CDR3 sequence: CASSPAISYNEQFF. DNA for the CDR3: TGTGCCAGCAGTCCTGCGATCTCCTACAATGAGCAGTTCTTC.